This passage covers 30 T cell receptor beta chains from one sample sequenced in a study of T cell responses to AZD1222 COVID-19 vaccine. Only in-frame clones appear in the TCRdb table, and some are missing; sequencing was by immunoSEQ multiplex PCR. Of some 170,000 clones in the sample, 85% to 90% were seen once. This specimen consisted of peripheral blood, obtained 28 days after the second dose of the MenACWY control vaccine. These receptors all come from an adult who received the MenACWY meningococcal vaccine as a control.

The rearrangement joins TRBV19 to TRBJ2-6, with TRBD1 matching over 8 bases. Germline V gene sequence: CDR1 LNHDA, CDR2 SQIVND (reference sequence). J gave up 0 bases and V 5 bases, and 6 bases lay outside the gene matches. CDR3 length equals 17 residues. CDR3 protein: CASSLGQGLSGANVLTF. For the CDR3, the DNA is TGTGCCAGTAGTCTAGGACAGGGCCTCTCTGGGGCCAACGTCCTGACTTTC.

This chain uses TRBV30 with TRBJ1-4; the D gene is possibly TRBD1 (5 bases). Germline-derived CDR1 and CDR2 are GTSNPN and SVGIG (reference sequence). CDR3 size: 13 residues. Trimming cost V 5 bases and J 10 bases, with 17 bases left between them. The CDR3 loop is CAWHPGGLRKLFF. The CDR3 DNA reads TGTGCCTGGCACCCTGGGGGATTGAGAAAACTGTTTTTT.

This chain joins TRBV15 and TRBJ1-5, with 10 bases matching TRBD1. The V gene end was trimmed by 2 bases and the J gene end by 8 bases; junction bases not matched to a gene: 6. Germline V gene lookup returns CDR1 LNHNV and CDR2 YYDKDF (reference sequence). This CDR3 is built from 15 residues. Here the CDR3 reads CATSRTGTGVEPQHF. The DNA for the CDR3 is TGTGCCACCAGCAGAACCGGGACAGGGGTCGAGCCCCAGCATTTT. The whole variable domain, filled in from reference TRBV15 and TRBJ1-5, reads DAMVIQNPRYQVTQFGKPVTLSCSQTLNHNVMYWYQQKSSQAPKLLFHYYDKDFNNEADTPDNFQSRRPNTSFCFLDIRSPGLGDTAMYLCATSRTGTGVEPQHFGDGTRLSIL.

The genes are TRBV28 and TRBJ2-7, with D possibly being TRBD1 (6 bases). CDR1 MDHEN and CDR2 SYDVKM come from the germline V gene. This CDR3 region has 14 residues. Trimming removed 5 bases from V and 3 bases from J, with 14 bases in between. CDR3 region: CASSTPVDSYEQYF. In nucleotides, the CDR3 is TGTGCCAGCAGTACCCCCGTGGACAGCTACGAGCAGTACTTC. Based on the CDR3 plus reference TRBV28 and TRBJ2-7, the full variable domain is DVKVTQSSRYLVKRTGEKVFLECVQDMDHENMFWYRQDPGLGLRLIYFSYDVKMKEKGDIPEGYSVSREKKERFSLILESASTNQTSMYLCASSTPVDSYEQYFGPGTRLTVT.

The chain uses TRBV19 and TRBJ1-3, with D possibly TRBD1 on 6 matching bases. This CDR3 has 13 residues. V was trimmed by 7 bases and J by 2 bases, leaving 9 bases between them. CDR1 is LNHDA and CDR2 is SQIVND in the germline V gene (reference sequence). The CDR3 loop reads CASKTGPGNTIYF. The CDR3 DNA reads as TGTGCCAGTAAAACAGGGCCTGGAAACACCATATATTTT.

This CDR3 is CAISESQDRYSKGVYEQYF. Written as DNA, the CDR3 is TGTGCCATCAGTGAGTCCCAGGACAGGTATTCGAAGGGCGTCTACGAGCAGTACTTC. The chain has TRBV10-3 and TRBJ2-7, with TRBD1 matching over 7 bases. Germline-derived CDR1 and CDR2 are ENHRY and SYGVKD. The CDR3 sequence is 19 residues long. With 0 bases clipped from V and 3 bases from J, the junction kept 17 bases outside the gene matches.

The V call is TRBV30, the J call TRBJ1-2; D is unclear. V was clipped by 4 bases and J by 6 bases, with 15 bases between them. Looked up from germline, CDR1 is GTSNPN and CDR2 is SVGIG (reference sequence). The CDR3 runs to 13 residues. The CDR3 spells CAWTGYQWDGYTF. CDR3 in DNA: TGTGCCTGGACGGGTTACCAATGGGATGGCTACACCTTC.

The V gene is TRBV3-1 (or the pseudogene TRBV3-2), the J gene TRBJ2-7, with D perhaps TRBD1 (6 bases). The germline V gene encodes CDR1 LGHDT and CDR2 YNNKEL (reference sequence). The CDR3 has 15 residues. The germline V and J ends were trimmed by 2 bases and 5 bases, with 16 bases remaining between them. The CDR3: CASSQRDTLSHEQYF. The DNA for the CDR3 is TGTGCCAGCAGCCAAAGGGACACCCTAAGCCACGAGCAGTACTTC.

The chain combines TRBV7-3 with TRBJ2-1; the D is unclear. The germline V and J ends were trimmed by 5 bases and 10 bases, with 12 bases remaining between them. Looked up from germline, CDR1 is SGHTA and CDR2 is FQGTGA. This CDR3 has 12 amino acids. The CDR3 region is CASSPRVGEQFF. As DNA, the CDR3 is TGTGCCAGCAGCCCTCGTGTCGGCGAGCAGTTCTTC.

The chain is built from TRBV5-1 and TRBJ1-6; D might be TRBD1 (6 bases). The CDR3 extends over 18 amino acids. In germline, CDR1 is SGHRS, CDR2 YFSETQ. V gave up 1 base and J gave up 7 bases, with 21 bases separating them. The CDR3 reads CASSLNGGGRRMNSPLHF. Written as DNA, the CDR3 is TGCGCCAGCAGCTTGAACGGGGGCGGTAGGAGGATGAATTCACCCCTCCACTTT.

In this sample, this clone turned up a few times. This chain uses TRBV6-5 with TRBJ1-2; D ambiguous. The V and J ends lost 0 bases and 0 bases respectively, with 5 bases between them. The germline V gene encodes CDR1 MNHEY and CDR2 SVGAGI. The CDR3 runs 14 residues. This chain's CDR3 is CASSYSPTNYGYTF. The CDR3 DNA reads as TGTGCCAGCAGTTACTCGCCAACTAACTATGGCTACACCTTC.

The V gene is TRBV13, the J gene TRBJ2-1; TRBD2 agrees at 13 bases. Germline values: CDR1 PRHDT, CDR2 FYEKMQ (reference sequence). CDR3 length equals 19 residues. V trimming: 4 bases; J trimming: 0 bases; junction bases outside the gene matches: 9. The CDR3 protein is CASSSGLAGVSGSYNEQFF. CDR3 nucleotides: TGTGCCAGCAGCTCAGGACTAGCGGGAGTTTCAGGCTCCTACAATGAGCAGTTCTTC.

This clone has just one count. The V call is TRBV6-5, the J call TRBJ1-2; D is possibly TRBD1 (5 bases). Trimming removed 4 bases at V and 2 bases at J, with 14 bases between. Germline V lookup: CDR1 MNHEY, CDR2 SVGAGI. The CDR3 is made up of 15 amino acids. The CDR3 bases are TGTGCCAGCAGTTCCCTAGAGGGACGGAACTATGGCTACACCTTC. Protein: CASSSLEGRNYGYTF.

This chain uses TRBV6-5 with TRBJ2-3; TRBD1 agrees at 8 bases. This CDR3 has 15 amino acids. The V gene's germline CDR1 is MNHEY and CDR2 SVGAGI. The V gene end was trimmed by 5 bases and the J gene end by 3 bases; junction bases not matched to a gene: 7. This CDR3 is CASSPRTGRTDTQYF. CDR3 sequence (DNA): TGTGCCAGCAGTCCCCGGACAGGGCGGACAGATACGCAGTATTTT.

This chain connects TRBV6-2 or TRBV6-3 to TRBJ1-2; tentatively, D is TRBD1 (5 bases). Deletions cut 2 bases from V and 0 bases from J, with 13 bases between. In germline, CDR1 is MNHEY, CDR2 SVGEGT. The CDR3 extends over 16 amino acids. CDR3 sequence: CASSYNTGPTNYGYTF. The CDR3 DNA reads as TGTGCCAGCAGTTACAACACGGGACCAACTAACTATGGCTACACCTTC.

This chain joins TRBV11-2 and TRBJ2-2, with 7 bases that match TRBD1. Losses at the gene ends were 5 bases for V and 6 bases for J; bases not matched to a gene: 3. The V gene's germline CDR1 is SGHAT and CDR2 FQNNGV. CDR3 size: 13 residues. The CDR3 reads CASSPGTAGELFF. The DNA of the CDR3 is TGTGCCAGCAGCCCAGGGACAGCCGGGGAGCTGTTTTTT.

This clone was seen once. This sequence joins TRBV4-1 and TRBJ1-2; D call uncertain. The CDR3 is 15 amino acids. Germline CDR1 reads MGHRA; CDR2 reads YSYEKL. Trimming took 0 bases from V and 4 from J, leaving 12 bases between them. The CDR3 region is CASSQEWRGSYGYTF. The DNA for the CDR3 is TGCGCCAGCAGCCAAGAATGGCGTGGATCCTATGGCTACACCTTC.

This sequence joins TRBV30 and TRBJ2-1; possibly TRBD1 for D (6 bases). The CDR3 sequence is 12 residues long. V lost 5 bases, J lost 10 bases, and 15 bases lay in between. Germline CDR1 GTSNPN, CDR2 SVGIG (reference sequence). The CDR3 nucleotides are TGTGCCTGGTCGAGGGACACTTTGGAGCAGTTCTTC. It codes for CAWSRDTLEQFF.

This chain uses TRBV5-5 with TRBJ2-5; 7 bases line up with TRBD1. V lost 3 bases, J lost 2 bases, and 4 bases stayed unmatched. The length of the CDR3 is 14 residues. Germline lookup yields CDR1 SGHKS and CDR2 YYEKEE (reference sequence). The CDR3 nucleotides read TGTGCCAGCAGCTCCGGACAGGTTCAAGAGACCCAGTACTTC. This gives the protein CASSSGQVQETQYF.

V gene TRBV6-5 combines with J gene TRBJ1-3; 8 bases fit TRBD1. This CDR3 is built from 14 residues. Germline CDR1 and CDR2: MNHEY and SVGAGI. V was pared by 6 bases and J by 2 bases, with 3 bases of the junction left unmatched. CDR3 DNA sequence: TGTGCCAGCAGAACGACAGGGGCTGGAAACACCATATATTTT. This encodes CASRTTGAGNTIYF.

In its sample, this clone was seen a few times. The chain links TRBV5-5 to TRBJ1-5; TRBD1 is a possible D gene (6 bases). V was trimmed by 4 bases and J by 2 bases, leaving 13 bases between them. This CDR3 is 15 amino acids long. CDR1 is SGHKS, CDR2 YYEKEE, per germline (reference sequence). DNA of the CDR3: TGTGCCAGCAGCCCGGACAGCAGGGGCAATCAGCCCCAGCATTTT. Protein: CASSPDSRGNQPQHF. Supplemented by reference TRBV5-5 and TRBJ1-5, the full variable domain reads DAGVTQSPTHLIKTRGQQVTLRCSPISGHKSVSWYQQVLGQGPQFIFQYYEKEERGRGNFPDRFSARQFPNYSSELNVNALLLGDSALYLCASSPDSRGNQPQHFGDGTRLSIL.

This chain joins TRBV10-3 and TRBJ2-7; 8 bases agree with TRBD2. The CDR3 runs to 14 residues. The junction had 10 bases not matched to a gene; V was cut back by 6 bases and J by 6 bases. CDR1 is ENHRY, CDR2 SYGVKD, per germline. CDR3 coding DNA: TGTGCCATCAGGCCCATTAGCGGGATGGGCGAGCAGTACTTC. It translates to CAIRPISGMGEQYF.

The J gene is TRBJ2-7, the V gene TRBV30, with D possibly TRBD2 on 6 matching bases. The CDR3 has 12 residues. The V gene lost 4 bases and the J gene lost 3 bases, with 10 bases spanning the gap. CDR1 is GTSNPN and CDR2 is SVGIG in the germline V gene (reference sequence). CDR3 DNA sequence: TGTGCCTGGAATGCGGGAAACTACGAGCAGTACTTC. Its protein product is CAWNAGNYEQYF.

This clone was detected only once. This chain joins TRBV19 and TRBJ1-2; D not resolved. The V and J ends lost 4 bases and 4 bases respectively, with 16 bases between them. CDR3 length equals 15 residues. Looked up from germline, CDR1 is LNHDA and CDR2 is SQIVND (reference sequence). The CDR3 loop is CASSNTLLAGYGYTF. The CDR3 DNA reads TGTGCCAGTAGTAATACCCTCCTGGCAGGCTATGGCTACACCTTC.

The sample holds a few counts of this clone. The gene calls are TRBV12-3 or TRBV12-4 and TRBJ1-1; D gene uncertain. Trimming pared 6 bases from V and 0 bases from J, leaving 8 bases between. The CDR3 is made up of 13 amino acids. CDR3 protein: CASSLQMNTEAFF. DNA for the CDR3: TGTGCCAGCAGCCTACAGATGAACACTGAAGCTTTCTTT.

The chain links TRBV11-2 to TRBJ2-7; a weak D match, TRBD2 (6 bases). Germline V gene data show CDR1 as SGHAT and CDR2 as FQNNGV. Deletions cut 0 bases from V and 4 bases from J, with 13 bases between. CDR3 length equals 15 residues. CDR3 bases: TGTGCCAGCAGCTTAGAGACCAGCGGGCTATACGAGCAGTACTTC. Encoded protein: CASSLETSGLYEQYF.

The V gene is TRBV9, the J gene TRBJ2-3; TRBD2 matches 8 bases. This CDR3 has 14 amino acids. Germline CDR1 and CDR2: SGDLS and YYNGEE. V gave up 0 bases and J gave up 5 bases; unmatched junction bases: 2. The CDR3 spells CASSVGGRRDTQYF. Here the CDR3 DNA reads TGTGCCAGCAGCGTAGGCGGGAGGAGAGATACGCAGTATTTT. The full variable domain, its missing parts supplied by reference TRBV9 and TRBJ2-3, is DSGVTQTPKHLITATGQRVTLRCSPRSGDLSVYWYQQSLDQGLQFLIQYYNGEERAKGNILERFSAQQFPDLHSELNLSSLELGDSALYFCASSVGGRRDTQYFGPGTRLTVL.

This clone was counted a single time. The V gene is TRBV10-3, the J gene TRBJ2-3; TRBD2 aligns across 9 bases. Germline CDR1 is ENHRY and CDR2 is SYGVKD. J lost 4 bases, V lost 6 bases, and 8 bases had no gene match. The CDR3 has 15 residues. Here the CDR3 DNA reads TGTGCCATCAGAGCAGCGGGAGGTGGGGCAGATACGCAGTATTTT. Its protein product is CAIRAAGGGADTQYF.

The V gene is TRBV7-9, the J gene TRBJ1-5, with TRBD1 identical over 10 bases. Germline lookup yields CDR1 SEHNR and CDR2 FQNEAQ (reference sequence). The CDR3 runs to 15 residues. J gave up 4 bases and V 3 bases, and 3 bases lay outside the gene matches. CDR3 in DNA: TGTGCCAGCAGCTTTGGGACAGGGGTAAATCAGCCCCAGCATTTT. Protein sequence: CASSFGTGVNQPQHF.

This chain links TRBV6-2 or TRBV6-3 with TRBJ1-5; D gene uncertain. Trimming removed 2 bases at V and 3 bases at J, with 8 bases between. Germline CDR1 reads MNHEY; CDR2 reads SVGEGT. The CDR3 loop spans 14 amino acids. Here the CDR3 reads CASSYGKHNQPQHF. CDR3 bases: TGTGCCAGCAGTTACGGGAAGCACAATCAGCCCCAGCATTTT.